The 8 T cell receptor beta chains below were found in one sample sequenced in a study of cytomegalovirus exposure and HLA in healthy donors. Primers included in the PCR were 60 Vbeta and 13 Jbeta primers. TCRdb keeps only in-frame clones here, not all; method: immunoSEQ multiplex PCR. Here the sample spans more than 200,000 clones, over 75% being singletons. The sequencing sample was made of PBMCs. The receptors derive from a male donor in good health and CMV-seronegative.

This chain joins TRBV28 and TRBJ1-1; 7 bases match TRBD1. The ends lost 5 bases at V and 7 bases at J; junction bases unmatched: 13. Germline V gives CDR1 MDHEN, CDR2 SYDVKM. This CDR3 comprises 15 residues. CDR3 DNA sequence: TGTGCCAGCAGTCCCGCCTCGACAGGGATTGGTGAAGCTTTCTTT. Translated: CASSPASTGIGEAFF.

The CDR3 spells CASSLRRGSTDTQYF. CDR3 in DNA: TGTGCCAGCAGCCTGCGACGGGGATCGACAGATACGCAGTATTTT. The V gene is TRBV11-3, the J gene TRBJ2-3; tentative D call: TRBD2 (5 bases). This CDR3 is built from 15 residues. Germline V gene lookup returns CDR1 SGHNT and CDR2 YENEEA. V was trimmed by 5 bases and J by 3 bases, leaving 15 bases between them.

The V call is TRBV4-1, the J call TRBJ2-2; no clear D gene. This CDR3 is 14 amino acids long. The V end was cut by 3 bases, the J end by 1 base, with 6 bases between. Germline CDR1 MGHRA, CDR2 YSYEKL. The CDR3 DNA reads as TGCGCCAGCAGCCACTCCGGGAACACCGGGGAGCTGTTTTTT. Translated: CASSHSGNTGELFF.

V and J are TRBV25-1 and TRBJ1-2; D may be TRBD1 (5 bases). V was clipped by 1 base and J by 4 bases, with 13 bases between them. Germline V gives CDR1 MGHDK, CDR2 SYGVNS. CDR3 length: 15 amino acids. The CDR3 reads CASSELDKGGYGYTF. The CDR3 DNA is TGTGCCAGCAGTGAATTGGACAAGGGCGGCTATGGCTACACCTTC.

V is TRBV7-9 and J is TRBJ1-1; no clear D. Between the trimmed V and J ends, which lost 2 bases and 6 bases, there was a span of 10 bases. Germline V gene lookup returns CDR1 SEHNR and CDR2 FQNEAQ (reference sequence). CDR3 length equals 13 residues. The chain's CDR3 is CASSLNPWPEAFF. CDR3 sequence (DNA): TGTGCCAGCAGCTTAAACCCATGGCCTGAAGCTTTCTTT. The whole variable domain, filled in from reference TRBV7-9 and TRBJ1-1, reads DTGVSQNPRHKITKRGQNVTFRCDPISEHNRLYWYRQTLGQGPEFLTYFQNEAQLEKSRLLSDRFSAERPKGSFSTLEIQRTEQGDSAMYLCASSLNPWPEAFFGQGTRLTVV.

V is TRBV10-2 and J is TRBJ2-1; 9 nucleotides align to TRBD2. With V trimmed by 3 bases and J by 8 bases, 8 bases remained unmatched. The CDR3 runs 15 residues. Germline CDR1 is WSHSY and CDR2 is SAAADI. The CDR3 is CASSDPAGGRDEQFF. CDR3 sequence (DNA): TGCGCCAGCAGTGACCCTGCGGGGGGGCGGGATGAGCAGTTCTTC.

This chain's CDR3 is CASSRSVSGGSIANTGELFF. CDR3 coding DNA: TGTGCCAGCTCTCGATCTGTCAGCGGGGGCTCTATCGCGAACACCGGGGAGCTGTTTTTT. This chain links TRBV18 with TRBJ2-2; 8 positions agree with TRBD2. The germline CDR1 and CDR2 sequences are KGHSH and LQKENI. The V gene end was trimmed by 6 bases and the J gene end by 0 bases; junction bases not matched to a gene: 18. The CDR3 length is 20 residues.

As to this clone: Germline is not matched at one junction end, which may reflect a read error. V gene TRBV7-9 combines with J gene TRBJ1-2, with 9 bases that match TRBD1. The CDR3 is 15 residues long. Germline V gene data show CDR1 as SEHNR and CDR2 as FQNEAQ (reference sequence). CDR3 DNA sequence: TGTTCCAGCAGCTTAGGGGGGACAGGGAACTATGGCTACACCTTC. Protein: CSSSLGGTGNYGYTF. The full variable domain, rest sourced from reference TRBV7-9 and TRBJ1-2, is DTGVSQNPRHKITKRGQNVTFRCDPISEHNRLYWYRQTLGQGPEFLTYFQNEAQLEKSRLLSDRFSAERPKGSFSTLEIQRTEQGDSAMYLCSSSLGGTGNYGYTFGSGTRLTVV.